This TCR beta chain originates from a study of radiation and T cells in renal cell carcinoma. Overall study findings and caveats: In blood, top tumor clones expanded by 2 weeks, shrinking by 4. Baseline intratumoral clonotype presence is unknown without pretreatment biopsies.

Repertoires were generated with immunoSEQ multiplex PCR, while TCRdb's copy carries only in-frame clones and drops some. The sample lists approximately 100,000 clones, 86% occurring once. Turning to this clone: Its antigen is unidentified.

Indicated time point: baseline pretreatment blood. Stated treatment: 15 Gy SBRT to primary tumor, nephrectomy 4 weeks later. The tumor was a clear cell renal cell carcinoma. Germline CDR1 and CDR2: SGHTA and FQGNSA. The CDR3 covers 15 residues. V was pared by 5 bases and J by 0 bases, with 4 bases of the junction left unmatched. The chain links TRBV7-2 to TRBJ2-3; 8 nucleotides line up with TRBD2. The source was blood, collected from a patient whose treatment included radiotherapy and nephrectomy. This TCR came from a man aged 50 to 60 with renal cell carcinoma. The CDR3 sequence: CASSRLATSTDTQYF. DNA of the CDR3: TGTGCCAGCAGCCGACTAGCGACAAGCACAGATACGCAGTATTTT.